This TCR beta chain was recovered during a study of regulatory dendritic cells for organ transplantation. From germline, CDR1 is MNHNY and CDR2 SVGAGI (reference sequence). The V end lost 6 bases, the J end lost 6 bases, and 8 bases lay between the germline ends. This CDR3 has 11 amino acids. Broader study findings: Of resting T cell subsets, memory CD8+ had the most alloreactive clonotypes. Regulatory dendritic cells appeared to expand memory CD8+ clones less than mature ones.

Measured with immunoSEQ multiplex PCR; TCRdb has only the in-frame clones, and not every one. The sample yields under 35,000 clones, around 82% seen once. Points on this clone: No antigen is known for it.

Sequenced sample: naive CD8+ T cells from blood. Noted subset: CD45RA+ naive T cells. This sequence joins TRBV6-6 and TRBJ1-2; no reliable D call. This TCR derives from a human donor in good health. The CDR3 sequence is CASRWRDGYTF. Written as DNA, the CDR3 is TGTGCCAGCAGATGGAGGGATGGCTACACCTTC.